This TCR beta chain came from a study of molecular identifiers for immune sequencing clone quantification. Naive CD8 T cells were FACS-sorted by CD8+CD4-CCR7+CD45RA+ markers. The table lists this clonotype with many counts. CDR3 length: 15 residues. V gave up 1 base and J gave up 8 bases, with 15 bases separating them. Germline V gene lookup returns CDR1 LGHNA and CDR2 YSLEER. Each CDR3 protein is one row after TCRdb ran MiXCR on the PCR reads. The data contain 550,000 to 750,000 distinct CDR3 sequences, just under 20% of them singletons. This sequence was found in a human donor in good health. Some libraries in this study had Jurkat cell RNA spiked in. Material: naive CD8+ T cells from blood, with Jurkat cell RNA spiked in. Subset denoted: FACS-sorted CD8+CD4-CCR7+CD45RA+ naive T cells. This sequence joins TRBV4-3 and TRBJ2-1; D is perhaps TRBD1 (5 bases). The CDR3 protein is CASSQGLGARDEQFF. The CDR3 DNA is TGCGCCAGCAGCCAAGGGCTTGGGGCACGGGATGAGCAGTTCTTC.